One sample yielded the 29 T cell receptor beta chains listed below, sequenced in a study of cytomegalovirus exposure and HLA in healthy donors. Primers included in the PCR were 60 Vbeta and 13 Jbeta primers. Sequencing was performed with immunoSEQ multiplex PCR; in TCRdb, only in-frame clones are kept and a portion is missing. Among more than 95,000 clones listed, around 84% were seen once. The sequenced sample was PBMCs. Receptors were obtained from a woman aged 35 to 49 in good health and CMV-seronegative.

The chain has TRBV18 and TRBJ2-3; 7 nucleotides line up with TRBD1. The CDR3 runs 17 residues. Trimming cost V 2 bases and J 6 bases; bases outside gene matches: 14. The germline gives CDR1 KGHSH, CDR2 LQKENI. CDR3 protein: CASSPKAQGSLGDTQYF. Written as DNA, the CDR3 is TGTGCCAGCTCACCAAAGGCACAGGGGTCTTTGGGGGATACGCAGTATTTT.

The V and J genes are TRBV7-3 and TRBJ2-2; 10 bases line up with TRBD2. The CDR3 loop spans 15 amino acids. J gave up 6 bases and V 4 bases, and 5 bases lay outside the gene matches. Germline-derived CDR1 and CDR2 are SGHTA and FQGTGA. The CDR3 sequence is CASSSGAGGPGELFF. For the CDR3, the DNA is TGTGCCAGCAGCTCGGGAGCGGGAGGGCCCGGGGAGCTGTTTTTT.

This chain links TRBV15 with TRBJ2-1; TRBD2 is a possible D gene (6 bases). The V end was cut by 3 bases, the J end by 1 base, with 10 bases between. Looked up from germline, CDR1 is LNHNV and CDR2 is YYDKDF (reference sequence). This CDR3 has 15 residues. The CDR3 loop is CATSRLSGSYNEQFF. CDR3 DNA: TGTGCCACCAGCAGGTTAAGCGGGTCCTACAATGAGCAGTTCTTC. Filled out from reference TRBV15 and TRBJ2-1, the complete variable domain reads DAMVIQNPRYQVTQFGKPVTLSCSQTLNHNVMYWYQQKSSQAPKLLFHYYDKDFNNEADTPDNFQSRRPNTSFCFLDIRSPGLGDTAMYLCATSRLSGSYNEQFFGPGTRLTVL.

The rearrangement links TRBV15 to TRBJ2-3, with 11 bases fitting TRBD2. Unmatched junction bases numbered 19, after V lost 4 bases and J lost 4 bases. The germline CDR1 and CDR2 sequences are LNHNV and YYDKDF (reference sequence). The CDR3 has 20 residues. CDR3: CATSTIRLAGTGGGADTQYF. CDR3 coding DNA: TGTGCCACCAGCACGATTCGACTAGCGGGAACGGGGGGAGGCGCAGATACGCAGTATTTT.

The chain joins TRBV15 to TRBJ2-7, with TRBD2 matching over 12 bases. The J segment lost 6 bases and the V segment lost 0 bases, leaving 3 bases of the junction unmatched. CDR1 is LNHNV and CDR2 is YYDKDF in the germline V gene (reference sequence). The CDR3 totals 15 residues. CDR3 protein: CATSRELAGGFEQYF. The CDR3 DNA is TGTGCCACCAGCAGAGAACTAGCGGGAGGCTTCGAGCAGTACTTC.

The chain links TRBV18 to TRBJ2-3; 10 bases are a match to TRBD1. The CDR3 runs 16 residues. V shed 3 bases, J shed 2 bases, and the junction held 5 bases outside the gene matches. Per germline, CDR1 KGHSH and CDR2 LQKENI. The DNA of the CDR3 is TGTGCCAGCTCACCTACGGGACAGGGGTCCACAGATACGCAGTATTTT. It translates to CASSPTGQGSTDTQYF.

CDR3 amino acids: CASSDSGGFTGELFF. The CDR3 DNA reads TGTGCCAGTAGTGATAGCGGCGGTTTCACCGGGGAGCTGTTTTTT. The chain is built from TRBV19 and TRBJ2-2; a possible D gene is TRBD2 (6 bases). The CDR3 runs to 15 residues. CDR1 and CDR2 (germline): LNHDA, SQIVND (reference sequence). Trimming pared 5 bases from V and 4 bases from J, leaving 14 bases between.

This chain connects TRBV2 to TRBJ1-4, with D tentatively TRBD1 (6 bases). This CDR3 spans 14 amino acids. CDR1 and CDR2 (germline): SNHLY, FYNNEI. The V end lost 0 bases, the J end lost 8 bases, and 10 bases lay between the germline ends. CDR3 region: CASSEAGGREKLFF. The CDR3 DNA reads as TGTGCCAGCAGTGAAGCAGGGGGTAGGGAAAAACTGTTTTTT. The full variable domain, completed using reference TRBV2 and TRBJ1-4, is EPEVTQTPSHQVTQMGQEVILRCVPISNHLYFYWYRQILGQKVEFLVSFYNNEISEKSEIFDDQFSVERPDGSNFTLKIRSTKLEDSAMYFCASSEAGGREKLFFGSGTQLSVL.

The V and J genes are TRBV5-4 and TRBJ1-2, with 9 bases lining up with TRBD1. This CDR3 is 14 amino acids long. J was trimmed by 4 bases and V by 6 bases; bases with no gene match: 7. From germline, CDR1 is SGHNT and CDR2 YYREEE (reference sequence). The CDR3 here is CASTRDRDGYGYTF. In DNA form, the CDR3 reads TGTGCCAGCACCAGGGACAGGGACGGCTATGGCTACACCTTC.

The rearrangement joins TRBV19 to TRBJ2-5; 8 nucleotides match TRBD2. The CDR3 contains 15 residues. The V segment lost 5 bases and the J segment 5 bases; nucleotides outside the gene matches: 10. Germline V CDR1 and CDR2: LNHDA, SQIVND (reference sequence). DNA of the CDR3: TGTGCCAGTAGTTATGTTAGCGGGACGGGGGAGACCCAGTACTTC. Its protein is CASSYVSGTGETQYF.

The sample holds a few counts of this clone. The V call is TRBV6-1, the J call TRBJ2-3; D gene unclear. Germline CDR1 MNHNS, CDR2 SASEGT. Trimming took 2 bases from V and 5 from J, leaving 8 bases between them. The CDR3 spans 13 residues. The CDR3 spells CASSEIRKDTQYF. CDR3 sequence (DNA): TGTGCCAGCAGTGAAATCAGGAAAGATACGCAGTATTTT.

The CDR3 DNA follows: TGTGCCAGCAGCTTAGAAAGTGGGGCTAGCGGAGGGAGCTCCTACGAGCAGTACTTC. It encodes CASSLESGASGGSSYEQYF. This rearrangement joins TRBV7-6 to TRBJ2-7, with 7 bases identical to TRBD2. CDR1 is SGHVS, CDR2 FNYEAQ, per germline. V lost 1 base to trimming and J lost 0 bases; unmatched junction nucleotides: 15. CDR3 length: 19 residues.

This clone was found a few times. The chain couples TRBV7-9 to TRBJ1-2, with D unresolved. CDR1 and CDR2 from the germline V gene are SEHNR and FQNEAQ (reference sequence). The CDR3 extends over 11 amino acids. The V end lost 5 bases, the J end lost 8 bases, and 9 bases lay between the germline ends. The CDR3 sequence: CASSAVEGYTF. DNA of the CDR3: TGTGCCAGCAGCGCGGTAGAGGGCTACACCTTC.

About this clone: The same CDR3 can be traced to other DNA sequences in this sample. V usage is TRBV9 and J usage is TRBJ1-4; a possible D gene is TRBD1 (6 bases). The V gene lost 0 bases and the J gene lost 2 bases, with 8 bases spanning the gap. The CDR3 length is 15 residues. From germline, CDR1 is SGDLS and CDR2 YYNGEE. The chain's CDR3 is CASSVAQGTNEKLFF. The CDR3 coding sequence is TGTGCCAGCAGCGTAGCTCAGGGGACTAATGAAAAACTGTTTTTT.

This clone was picked up a small number of times. J is TRBJ2-1 and V is TRBV4-1; 12 bases line up with TRBD2. This CDR3 region has 17 residues. Unmatched junction bases numbered 7, after V lost 3 bases and J lost 4 bases. Germline-derived CDR1 and CDR2 are MGHRA and YSYEKL. The CDR3 coding sequence is TGCGCCAGCAGCCACTCACTAGCGGGAGGTACATACAATGAGCAGTTCTTC. Translating it yields CASSHSLAGGTYNEQFF.

The chain couples TRBV5-8 to TRBJ1-5; D unclear. CDR3 size: 14 residues. The germline V gene encodes CDR1 SGHTS and CDR2 YDEGEE. The V gene lost 6 bases and the J gene lost 6 bases, with 16 bases spanning the gap. CDR3 residues: CASNPTTISQPQHF. In nucleotides, the CDR3 is TGTGCCAGCAACCCCACCACTATTAGTCAGCCCCAGCATTTT.

CDR3 amino acids: CASSFETGSNGYTF. The CDR3 region has the DNA TGCGCCAGCAGCTTCGAGACAGGGTCAAATGGCTACACCTTC. The V and J genes are TRBV5-1 and TRBJ1-2; TRBD1 matches at 7 bases. This CDR3 has 14 residues. Germline-derived CDR1 and CDR2 are SGHRS and YFSETQ. Trimming removed 2 bases from V and 6 bases from J; junction bases left unmatched: 7.

CDR3 residues: CASSQDTGVPFEQYF. CDR3 coding DNA: TGCGCCAGCAGCCAAGATACGGGGGTCCCCTTCGAGCAGTACTTC. J is TRBJ2-7 and V is TRBV4-3, with a tentative D call TRBD2 (6 bases). V was trimmed by 0 bases and J by 6 bases, leaving 15 bases between them. Germline CDR1 LGHNA, CDR2 YSLEER. This CDR3 spans 15 amino acids.

This clone appeared a few times. One end of the junction is discordant with germline, which a read error may explain. This rearrangement joins TRBV7-9 to TRBJ2-5; no clear D. Germline V gives CDR1 SEHNR, CDR2 FQNEAQ (reference sequence). This CDR3 is 11 amino acids long. CDR3 coding DNA: TGTTCCAGCAGCTTTGAGGAGACCCAGTACTTC. This gives the protein CSSSFEETQYF.

CDR3 loop: CASSLTQGSARYEQYF. CDR3 nucleotides: TGTGCCAGCAGTTTAACACAGGGGTCCGCCCGGTACGAGCAGTACTTC. This sequence joins TRBV6-5 and TRBJ2-7; 7 bases are a match to TRBD1. This CDR3 contains 16 residues. CDR1 and CDR2 (germline): MNHEY, SVGAGI. V shed 4 bases and J 4 bases; nucleotides not matched to a gene: 13.

This clone was counted between two and nine times. This rearrangement joins TRBV11-2 to TRBJ1-1, with 7 bases matching TRBD1. Trimming at V came to 5 bases and at J to 4 bases, leaving 4 bases not matched to a gene. Germline V lookup: CDR1 SGHAT, CDR2 FQNNGV. This CDR3 is built from 13 residues. This CDR3 reads CASSPRQGTEAFF. CDR3 bases: TGTGCCAGCAGCCCGAGACAGGGCACTGAAGCTTTCTTT. Full variable domain (remainder filled in from reference TRBV11-2 and TRBJ1-1): EAGVAQSPRYKIIEKRQSVAFWCNPISGHATLYWYQQILGQGPKLLIQFQNNGVVDDSQLPKDRFSAERLKGVDSTLKIQPAKLEDSAVYLCASSPRQGTEAFFGQGTRLTVV.

This chain connects TRBV6-5 to TRBJ1-3, with D perhaps TRBD1 (6 bases). V was clipped by 2 bases and J by 9 bases, with 11 bases between them. The CDR3 sequence is 13 residues long. Germline V gives CDR1 MNHEY, CDR2 SVGAGI. This CDR3 is CASSYTRGRTIYF. Here the CDR3 DNA reads TGTGCCAGCAGTTACACCAGGGGCCGCACCATATATTTT.

The rearrangement uses TRBV6-1 and TRBJ1-2; TRBD1 agrees at 7 bases. Germline loops: CDR1 MNHNS, CDR2 SASEGT. The V segment lost 5 bases and the J segment 3 bases; nucleotides outside the gene matches: 3. There are 13 residues in the CDR3. The CDR3 nucleotides read TGTGCCAGCAGTATGGACAGGCACTATGGCTACACCTTC. Protein: CASSMDRHYGYTF.

The chain joins TRBV27 to TRBJ1-1; possibly TRBD1 for D (6 bases). The CDR3 is 15 residues long. With 0 bases removed from V and 6 bases from J, the gap between germline ends came to 14 bases. The germline gives CDR1 MNHEY, CDR2 SMNVEV (reference sequence). The CDR3 region has the DNA TGTGCCAGCAGTTTATCTGGCTGGGGGCCGGCTGAAGCTTTCTTT. Translation gives CASSLSGWGPAEAFF.

V usage is TRBV19 and J usage is TRBJ2-5; 8 bases line up with TRBD2. The CDR3 is 15 amino acids. The V gene's germline CDR1 is LNHDA and CDR2 SQIVND (reference sequence). The J segment lost 3 bases and the V segment lost 5 bases, leaving 8 bases of the junction unmatched. The CDR3, as DNA: TGTGCCAGTAGTTGGGCCGGGAGGGGAGAAGAGACCCAGTACTTC. Protein sequence: CASSWAGRGEETQYF.

Here the CDR3 DNA reads TGTGCCATCAGTGGTGGGACAAACCTGGGAAACACCATATATTTT. It encodes CAISGGTNLGNTIYF. The rearrangement uses TRBV10-3 and TRBJ1-3; maybe TRBD1 (6 bases). This CDR3 is 15 amino acids long. Germline V gene lookup returns CDR1 ENHRY and CDR2 SYGVKD. The ends were cut back, 4 bases at V and 4 bases at J, with 14 bases in the middle.

The chain employs TRBV6-4 and TRBJ2-6; 7 positions agree with TRBD1. The CDR3 has 17 amino acids. Germline CDR1 is MRHNA and CDR2 is SNTAGT. After removal of 5 bases from V and 0 bases from J, the junction contained 7 bases not matched to a gene. CDR3 protein: CASSPRDSPSGANVLTF. For the CDR3, the DNA is TGTGCCAGCAGTCCACGGGACAGCCCCTCTGGGGCCAACGTCCTGACTTTC.

V and J are TRBV11-2 and TRBJ2-1, with D possibly being TRBD2 (6 bases). This CDR3 has 17 residues. Germline CDR1 and CDR2: SGHAT and FQNNGV. The germline V and J ends were trimmed by 4 bases and 4 bases, with 20 bases remaining between them. CDR3 sequence (DNA): TGTGCCAGCAGCTCAACCCCCCTAGCGAGCCTATACAATGAGCAGTTCTTC. Translation: CASSSTPLASLYNEQFF.

The rearrangement joins TRBV7-6 to TRBJ1-2; D gene uncertain. Per the germline V gene, CDR1 is SGHVS and CDR2 is FNYEAQ. This CDR3 is 12 amino acids long. V dropped 2 bases and J dropped 6 bases, with 7 bases sitting between them. In DNA form, the CDR3 reads TGTGCCAGCAGCTTACGGGGAGATGGCTACACCTTC. As protein: CASSLRGDGYTF.